The 11 T cell receptor beta chains below all came from one sample that was sequenced in a study of T cells in Graves' hyperthyroidism and ophthalmopathy. RNA transcripts served as the template for amplifying TCR beta CDR3 regions. HTBI primers were the set used in a first-round RT-PCR of the TCR CDR3. TCRdb called the multiplex PCR reads again in MiXCR, with one record for every CDR3 protein. Of 600,000 to 800,000 distinct CDR3 sequences in the sample, roughly a third are singletons; the top ten hold roughly 30%. Sequences were obtained from blood. The receptors come from a woman in her forties with Graves' hyperthyroidism.

A note on this clonotype: This may arise from a read error, as a much more abundant clone is one base away. The chain has TRBV6-5 and TRBJ1-5, with D unresolved. Germline loops: CDR1 MNHEY, CDR2 SVGAGI. There are 12 residues in the CDR3. V was clipped by 4 bases and J by 6 bases, with 7 bases between them. The CDR3 sequence: CASSSDLQPQHF. For the CDR3, the DNA is TGTGCCAGCAGTTCCGACCTTCAGCCCCAGCATTTT.

The chain employs TRBV27 and TRBJ1-2; no clear D gene. CDR1 and CDR2 (germline): MNHEY, SMNVEV (reference sequence). Trimming took off 6 bases at V and 6 bases at J, with 17 bases between the two ends. This CDR3 has 14 residues. The CDR3 loop reads CASRPETISDGYTF. The CDR3 region has the DNA TGTGCCAGCAGACCAGAGACGATTTCTGATGGCTACACCTTC.

This clonotype was recorded many times. The CDR3 bases are TGTGCCATCGGGACTGTTGGAGTCTCGGGGGAGGCCCAGTACTTC. Its protein product is CAIGTVGVSGEAQYF. The rearrangement uses TRBV10-3 and TRBJ2-5, with D maybe TRBD2 (6 bases). From germline, CDR1 is ENHRY and CDR2 SYGVKD. This CDR3 is 15 amino acids long. The ends were cut back, 8 bases at V and 9 bases at J, with 25 bases in the middle.

This clonotype came up a few times. This sequence joins TRBV27 and TRBJ2-7; a possible D gene is TRBD1 (6 bases). The V gene lost 4 bases and the J gene lost 3 bases, with 10 bases spanning the gap. Germline V gene data show CDR1 as MNHEY and CDR2 as SMNVEV (reference sequence). The CDR3 is made up of 13 amino acids. Written as DNA, the CDR3 is TGTGCCAGCAGTTCGAACAGGGACTACGAGCAGTACTTC. Residues: CASSSNRDYEQYF.

This clonotype has ten or more counts. This chain uses TRBV10-2 with TRBJ1-6, with D hard to call. Trimming left V 6 bases short and J 7 bases short, with 16 bases between. Germline V gene sequence: CDR1 WSHSY, CDR2 SAAADI. This CDR3 contains 15 residues. CDR3 nucleotides: TGCGCCAGCAGAGAAGTGGGCAGGTTGAATTCACCCCTCCACTTT. It yields the protein CASREVGRLNSPLHF.

This chain joins TRBV7-9 and TRBJ1-5, with 8 positions matching TRBD1. Germline assignment: CDR1 SEHNR and CDR2 FQNEAQ (reference sequence). Germline trimming cut 9 bases from V and 7 bases from J; bases unmatched to any gene: 5. This CDR3 spans 12 amino acids. CDR3 amino acids: CARQGGGQPQHF. The CDR3 DNA sequence: TGTGCCAGACAGGGGGGAGGCCAGCCCCAGCATTTT.

In its sample, this clonotype was seen many times. The chain links TRBV29-1 to TRBJ2-7, with D possibly matching TRBD2 (6 bases). V lost 5 bases and J 6 bases, leaving 17 bases between the germline ends. Germline CDR1 reads SQVTM; CDR2 reads ANQGSEA. The CDR3 extends over 13 amino acids. Here the CDR3 reads CSVRRESGSEQYF. The DNA of the CDR3 is TGCAGCGTTCGACGGGAGTCGGGATCCGAGCAGTACTTC.

The chain is built from TRBV7-9 and TRBJ1-4; unclear D gene. Germline V gene lookup returns CDR1 SEHNR and CDR2 FQNEAQ (reference sequence). The CDR3 has 14 residues. The V end lost 5 bases, the J end lost 0 bases, and 7 bases lay between the germline ends. CDR3 sequence (DNA): TGTGCCAGCAGCGGTACACCAACTAATGAAAAACTGTTTTTT. It encodes CASSGTPTNEKLFF.

This clonotype occurred many times. The chain is built from TRBV5-1 and TRBJ2-5; 12 bases line up with TRBD1. The CDR3 has 16 amino acids. Germline CDR1 is SGHRS and CDR2 is YFSETQ. With 0 bases clipped from V and 6 bases from J, the junction kept 6 bases outside the gene matches. The CDR3 coding sequence is TGCGCCAGCAGCTTGGCCGGGACAGGGGGCGCGCAGACCCAGTACTTC. Protein product: CASSLAGTGGAQTQYF.

This clonotype came up a few times. The chain uses TRBV20-1 and TRBJ1-1, with D tentatively TRBD1 (5 bases). This CDR3 is built from 14 residues. V was pared by 0 bases and J by 2 bases, with 10 bases between. In germline, CDR1 is DFQATT, CDR2 SNEGSKA (reference sequence). CDR3 protein: CSARDWGVNTEAFF. The CDR3 nucleotides are TGCAGTGCTAGAGATTGGGGGGTTAACACTGAAGCTTTCTTT.

This clonotype occurred a few times. The chain has TRBV29-1 and TRBJ2-5; D is uncertain. Deletions cut 3 bases from V and 4 bases from J, with 9 bases between. This CDR3 is built from 12 residues. Germline CDR1 and CDR2: SQVTM and ANQGSEA. Here the CDR3 reads CSVEAVGETQYF. For the CDR3, the DNA is TGCAGCGTTGAGGCAGTTGGAGAGACCCAGTACTTC.